This T cell receptor beta chain was sequenced for a study of CD8 T cells in Susac syndrome. This CDR3 has 14 residues. Trimming took 0 bases from V and 1 from J, leaving 7 bases between them. CDR1 is SGDLS and CDR2 is YYNGEE in the germline V gene. Roughly 0.45 to 1 ug RNA was reverse transcribed with random hexamers. TCRdb reprocessed the immunoSEQ multiplex PCR reads with MiXCR, giving one entry per CDR3 protein. The data hold 200,000 to 250,000 distinct CDR3 sequences, with approximately 92% observed a single time. The TCR was taken from a human donor with multiple sclerosis. What was sequenced was CD4+ T cells from PBMCs. The chain has TRBV9 and TRBJ1-1; no clear D gene. CDR3 nucleotide sequence: TGTGCCAGCAGCGTAGCCGGGAAGAACACTGAAGCTTTCTTT. Encoded protein: CASSVAGKNTEAFF.